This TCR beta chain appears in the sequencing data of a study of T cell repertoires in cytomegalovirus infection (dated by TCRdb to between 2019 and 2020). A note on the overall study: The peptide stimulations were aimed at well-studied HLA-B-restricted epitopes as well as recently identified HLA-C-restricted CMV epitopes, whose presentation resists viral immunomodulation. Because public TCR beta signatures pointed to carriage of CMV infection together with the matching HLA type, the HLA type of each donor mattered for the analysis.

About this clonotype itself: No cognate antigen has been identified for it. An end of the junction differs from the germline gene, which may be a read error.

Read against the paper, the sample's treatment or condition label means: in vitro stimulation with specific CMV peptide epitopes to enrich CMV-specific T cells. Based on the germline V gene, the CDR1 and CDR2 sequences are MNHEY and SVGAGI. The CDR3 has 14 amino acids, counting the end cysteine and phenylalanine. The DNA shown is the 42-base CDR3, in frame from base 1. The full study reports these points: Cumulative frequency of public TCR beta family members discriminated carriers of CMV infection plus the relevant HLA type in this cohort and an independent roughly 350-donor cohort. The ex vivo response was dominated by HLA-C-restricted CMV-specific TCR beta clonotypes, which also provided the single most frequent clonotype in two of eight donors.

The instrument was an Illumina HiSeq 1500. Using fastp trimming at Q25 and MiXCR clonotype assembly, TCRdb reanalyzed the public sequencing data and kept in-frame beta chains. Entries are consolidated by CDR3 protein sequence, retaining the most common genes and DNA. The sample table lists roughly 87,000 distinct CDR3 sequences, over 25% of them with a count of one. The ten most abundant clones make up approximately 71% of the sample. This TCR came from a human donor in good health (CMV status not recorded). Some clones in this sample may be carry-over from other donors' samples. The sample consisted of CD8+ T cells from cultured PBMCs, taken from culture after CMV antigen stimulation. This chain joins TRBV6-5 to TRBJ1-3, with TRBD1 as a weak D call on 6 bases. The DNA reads TGTGCCAGCAGTCCCGGGACATATGGAAACACCATGTATTTT. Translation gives CASSPGTYGNTMYF.